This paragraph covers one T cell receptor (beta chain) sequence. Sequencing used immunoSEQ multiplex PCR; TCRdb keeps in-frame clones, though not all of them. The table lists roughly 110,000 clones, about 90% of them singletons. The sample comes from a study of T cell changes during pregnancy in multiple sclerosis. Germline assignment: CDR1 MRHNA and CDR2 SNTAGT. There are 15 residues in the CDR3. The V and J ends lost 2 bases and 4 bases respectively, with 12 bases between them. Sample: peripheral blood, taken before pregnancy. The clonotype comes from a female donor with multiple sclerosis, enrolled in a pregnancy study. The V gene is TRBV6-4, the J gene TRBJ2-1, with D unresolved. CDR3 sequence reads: CASSDGREWYNEQFF. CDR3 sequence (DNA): TGTGCCAGCAGTGACGGGCGAGAGTGGTACAATGAGCAGTTCTTC.